The rows below give T cell receptor beta chains drawn from one sample of a study of shared clonotypes between healthy human individuals. Profiling relied on immunoSEQ multiplex PCR, and the TCRdb table lists in-frame clones only, not all of them. The sample carries roughly 650,000 clones, about 95% recorded once. The sequencing input was naive CD8+ T cells sorted from blood. These receptors were taken from a woman aged 25 to 39 in good health. CDR3s include the opening cysteine and the closing phenylalanine or tryptophan. Fields, in order: clone size, D gene, V gene, J gene, CDR3 protein, CDR3 DNA. D genes are given only for firm matches. Expanded clones get a size class; other rows say once, few or many, or leave the size out.

clone_size: .; d_call: .; v_call: TRBV10-1; j_call: TRBJ2-5; cdr3_aa: CASSDGFRKRGTQYF; cdr3_nt: TGCGCCAGCAGTGATGGGTTCCGAAAGAGAGGGACCCAGTACTTC
clone_size: .; d_call: .; v_call: TRBV28; j_call: TRBJ1-5; cdr3_aa: CASSLFAGNQPQHF; cdr3_nt: TGTGCCAGCAGTTTATTTGCTGGAAATCAGCCCCAGCATTTT
clone_size: .; d_call: .; v_call: TRBV9; j_call: TRBJ2-1; cdr3_aa: CASSATPFGAEHDNEQFF; cdr3_nt: TGTGCCAGCAGCGCAACCCCCTTTGGAGCGGAGCACGACAATGAGCAGTTCTTC
clone_size: .; d_call: .; v_call: TRBV29-1; j_call: TRBJ1-3; cdr3_aa: CSVNVHSEGNTIYF; cdr3_nt: TGCAGCGTTAATGTCCACTCGGAAGGAAACACCATATATTTT
clone_size: .; d_call: .; v_call: TRBV28; j_call: TRBJ1-1; cdr3_aa: CASSLGSDPLPGAFF; cdr3_nt: TGTGCCAGCAGCCTCGGTTCGGACCCCCTTCCCGGGGCTTTCTTT
clone_size: .; d_call: .; v_call: TRBV7-2; j_call: TRBJ2-5; cdr3_aa: CASSLGGGSETQYF; cdr3_nt: TGTGCCAGCAGCTTAGGTGGTGGGTCCGAGACCCAGTACTTC
clone_size: .; d_call: .; v_call: TRBV7-8; j_call: TRBJ2-1; cdr3_aa: CASTTRASSYNEQFF; cdr3_nt: TGTGCCAGCACCACTAGGGCGAGCTCCTACAATGAGCAGTTCTTC
clone_size: .; d_call: .; v_call: TRBV27; j_call: TRBJ2-3; cdr3_aa: CASSLFPGPGTDTQYF; cdr3_nt: TGTGCCAGCAGTTTATTTCCCGGACCCGGCACAGATACGCAGTATTTT
clone_size: .; d_call: TRBD2; v_call: TRBV7-9; j_call: TRBJ2-1; cdr3_aa: CASSLLLAGVFNEQFF; cdr3_nt: TGTGCCAGCAGCTTACTACTAGCGGGAGTATTCAATGAGCAGTTCTTC
clone_size: .; d_call: .; v_call: TRBV10-3; j_call: TRBJ2-2; cdr3_aa: CAILDPYKRVGELFF; cdr3_nt: TGTGCCATCCTCGACCCTTATAAGCGGGTCGGGGAGCTGTTTTTT
clone_size: .; d_call: .; v_call: TRBV5-6; j_call: TRBJ2-2; cdr3_aa: CASRPASFGGELFF; cdr3_nt: TGTGCCAGCAGACCGGCTAGTTTCGGCGGGGAGCTGTTTTTT
clone_size: .; d_call: .; v_call: TRBV4-1; j_call: TRBJ2-1; cdr3_aa: CASSQDGGVVEQFF; cdr3_nt: TGCGCCAGCAGCCAAGATGGGGGAGTCGTTGAGCAGTTCTTC
clone_size: .; d_call: TRBD2; v_call: TRBV6-1; j_call: TRBJ2-2; cdr3_aa: CASSEPGLAGGLDTGELFF; cdr3_nt: TGTGCCAGCAGTGAACCGGGACTAGCGGGAGGGCTCGACACCGGGGAGCTGTTTTTT
clone_size: .; d_call: .; v_call: TRBV6-5; j_call: TRBJ2-5; cdr3_aa: CASSHPRSGQETQYF; cdr3_nt: TGTGCCAGCAGTCACCCCCGGAGCGGGCAAGAGACCCAGTACTTC
clone_size: once; d_call: TRBD2; v_call: TRBV6-1; j_call: TRBJ2-7; cdr3_aa: CASLSGSYEQYF; cdr3_nt: TGTGCCAGCCTCAGCGGGAGCTACGAGCAGTACTTC
clone_size: .; d_call: .; v_call: TRBV28; j_call: TRBJ2-2; cdr3_aa: CASRTFNRTFTGELFF; cdr3_nt: TGTGCCAGCAGAACGTTCAACCGGACCTTCACCGGGGAGCTGTTTTTT
clone_size: .; d_call: .; v_call: TRBV19; j_call: TRBJ2-3; cdr3_aa: CASSGGHNTDTQYF; cdr3_nt: TGTGCCAGTAGTGGGGGGCATAACACAGATACGCAGTATTTT
clone_size: once; d_call: .; v_call: TRBV6-5; j_call: TRBJ2-2; cdr3_aa: CASGTWSGELFF; cdr3_nt: TGTGCCAGCGGGACTTGGTCCGGGGAGCTGTTTTTT
clone_size: .; d_call: TRBD1; v_call: TRBV5-6; j_call: TRBJ1-2; cdr3_aa: CASNLRSRGLFHGYTF; cdr3_nt: TGTGCCAGCAACCTCCGAAGCAGGGGGCTATTTCATGGCTACACCTTC
clone_size: .; d_call: TRBD1; v_call: TRBV6-5; j_call: TRBJ2-3; cdr3_aa: CASSAGTGVTDTQYF; cdr3_nt: TGTGCCAGCAGTGCGGGGACAGGGGTTACAGATACGCAGTATTTT
clone_size: .; d_call: TRBD1; v_call: TRBV9; j_call: TRBJ1-3; cdr3_aa: CASSTTGAGNTIYF; cdr3_nt: TGTGCCAGCAGTACGACAGGGGCTGGAAACACCATATATTTT
clone_size: few; d_call: .; v_call: TRBV13; j_call: TRBJ1-5; cdr3_aa: CASSPGPNQPQHF; cdr3_nt: TGTGCCAGCAGCCCTGGCCCGAATCAGCCCCAGCATTTT
clone_size: .; d_call: TRBD1; v_call: TRBV9; j_call: TRBJ1-1; cdr3_aa: CASSGSGTGNTEAFF; cdr3_nt: TGTGCCAGCAGCGGATCCGGGACAGGGAACACTGAAGCTTTCTTT
clone_size: .; d_call: .; v_call: TRBV27; j_call: TRBJ2-5; cdr3_aa: CASSYAGGAETQYF; cdr3_nt: TGTGCCAGCAGTTATGCAGGGGGGGCAGAGACCCAGTACTTC
clone_size: .; d_call: .; v_call: TRBV13; j_call: TRBJ2-3; cdr3_aa: CASSLPGTPDTQYF; cdr3_nt: TGTGCCAGCAGCTTACCCGGGACCCCAGATACGCAGTATTTT
clone_size: .; d_call: .; v_call: TRBV19; j_call: TRBJ2-7; cdr3_aa: CASSNWYEQYF; cdr3_nt: TGTGCCAGTAGTAATTGGTACGAGCAGTACTTC
clone_size: .; d_call: .; v_call: TRBV28; j_call: TRBJ2-5; cdr3_aa: CASSLEVQLYTQYF; cdr3_nt: TGTGCCAGCAGTTTAGAGGTACAGCTATATACCCAGTACTTC
clone_size: .; d_call: TRBD1; v_call: TRBV7-9; j_call: TRBJ2-3; cdr3_aa: CASSAGTAGTDTQYF; cdr3_nt: TGTGCCAGCAGCGCCGGGACAGCAGGCACAGATACGCAGTATTTT
clone_size: .; d_call: TRBD2; v_call: TRBV7-9; j_call: TRBJ2-7; cdr3_aa: CASMLAGGPHEQYF; cdr3_nt: TGTGCCAGCATGCTAGCGGGAGGGCCCCACGAGCAGTACTTC
clone_size: .; d_call: .; v_call: TRBV14; j_call: TRBJ2-1; cdr3_aa: CASSPYYNEQFF; cdr3_nt: TGTGCCAGCAGCCCCTACTACAATGAGCAGTTCTTC
clone_size: .; d_call: TRBD1; v_call: TRBV7-9; j_call: TRBJ2-3; cdr3_aa: CASSSRGDTQYF; cdr3_nt: TGTGCCAGCAGCTCCAGGGGGGATACGCAGTATTTT
clone_size: .; d_call: .; v_call: TRBV27; j_call: TRBJ2-2; cdr3_aa: CASSTLGTGELFF; cdr3_nt: TGTGCCAGCAGTACCCTAGGGACCGGGGAGCTGTTTTTT
clone_size: .; d_call: .; v_call: TRBV19; j_call: TRBJ1-5; cdr3_aa: CASSILTANQPQHF; cdr3_nt: TGTGCCAGTAGTATACTGACAGCCAATCAGCCCCAGCATTTT
clone_size: .; d_call: .; v_call: TRBV11-2; j_call: TRBJ2-7; cdr3_aa: CASSFGLSYEQYF; cdr3_nt: TGTGCCAGCAGCTTCGGCCTTTCCTACGAGCAGTACTTC
clone_size: .; d_call: .; v_call: TRBV5-1; j_call: TRBJ2-7; cdr3_aa: CASRETTSYEQYF; cdr3_nt: TGCGCCAGCAGGGAGACAACCTCCTACGAGCAGTACTTC
clone_size: .; d_call: TRBD1; v_call: TRBV7-9; j_call: TRBJ2-1; cdr3_aa: CATSQTRGLNEQFF; cdr3_nt: TGTGCCACCTCCCAAACCAGGGGGCTGAATGAGCAGTTCTTC
clone_size: once; d_call: TRBD2; v_call: TRBV5-1; j_call: TRBJ2-1; cdr3_aa: CASSSLGLAGGRGNEQFF; cdr3_nt: TGCGCCAGCAGCTCCCTAGGGCTAGCGGGAGGGCGAGGCAATGAGCAGTTCTTC
clone_size: .; d_call: TRBD2; v_call: TRBV28; j_call: TRBJ2-7; cdr3_aa: CASSFRLSGNSYEQYF; cdr3_nt: TGTGCCAGCAGTTTCCGACTCAGCGGGAACTCCTACGAGCAGTACTTC
clone_size: .; d_call: .; v_call: TRBV27; j_call: TRBJ1-1; cdr3_aa: CASSSKLRQRGSTEAFF; cdr3_nt: TGTGCCAGCAGTTCGAAGCTCAGACAGCGGGGTAGCACTGAAGCTTTCTTT
clone_size: .; d_call: .; v_call: TRBV9; j_call: TRBJ2-7; cdr3_aa: CASSVAASRQYEQYF; cdr3_nt: TGTGCCAGCAGCGTAGCTGCTAGCCGTCAGTACGAGCAGTACTTC
clone_size: .; d_call: TRBD2; v_call: TRBV30; j_call: TRBJ2-5; cdr3_aa: CAWRGGVRETQYF; cdr3_nt: TGTGCCTGGAGGGGGGGGGTCCGAGAGACCCAGTACTTC
clone_size: .; d_call: .; v_call: TRBV27; j_call: TRBJ2-1; cdr3_aa: CASSLRGYNEQFF; cdr3_nt: TGTGCCAGCAGTTTACGGGGCTACAATGAGCAGTTCTTC
clone_size: .; d_call: .; v_call: TRBV2; j_call: TRBJ2-3; cdr3_aa: CASSPQRAFDTQYF; cdr3_nt: TGTGCCAGCAGTCCGCAACGAGCATTCGATACGCAGTATTTT
clone_size: .; d_call: TRBD2; v_call: TRBV19; j_call: TRBJ2-7; cdr3_aa: CASSPAGGPYEQYF; cdr3_nt: TGTGCCAGTAGTCCGGCGGGAGGGCCCTACGAGCAGTACTTC
clone_size: once; d_call: TRBD1; v_call: TRBV27; j_call: TRBJ1-3; cdr3_aa: CASSLWPPGQSLSGNTIYF; cdr3_nt: TGTGCCAGCAGTTTATGGCCACCGGGACAGTCACTCTCTGGAAACACCATATATTTT
clone_size: .; d_call: .; v_call: TRBV4-2; j_call: TRBJ1-3; cdr3_aa: CASSQEVTAGNTIYF; cdr3_nt: TGTGCCAGCAGCCAAGAAGTGACGGCTGGAAACACCATATATTTT
clone_size: .; d_call: TRBD1; v_call: TRBV5-1; j_call: TRBJ2-7; cdr3_aa: CASSGGTGGYEQYF; cdr3_nt: TGCGCCAGCAGCGGAGGGACAGGGGGGTACGAGCAGTACTTC
clone_size: .; d_call: TRBD1; v_call: TRBV5-8; j_call: TRBJ1-2; cdr3_aa: CASSSPTGGAGYGYTF; cdr3_nt: TGTGCCAGCAGCTCCCCCACAGGGGGCGCGGGCTATGGCTACACCTTC
clone_size: .; d_call: .; v_call: TRBV6-5; j_call: TRBJ1-5; cdr3_aa: CASSSNREARNPQHF; cdr3_nt: TGTGCCAGCAGTTCGAATCGGGAAGCTCGGAATCCCCAGCATTTT
clone_size: .; d_call: .; v_call: TRBV27; j_call: TRBJ2-1; cdr3_aa: CASSLVRGNEQFF; cdr3_nt: TGTGCCAGCAGTTTGGTGAGGGGCAATGAGCAGTTCTTC
clone_size: .; d_call: TRBD1; v_call: TRBV28; j_call: TRBJ2-2; cdr3_aa: CASSLTGGTGELFF; cdr3_nt: TGTGCCAGCAGTCTTACAGGGGGAACCGGGGAGCTGTTTTTT
clone_size: .; d_call: TRBD1; v_call: TRBV7-2; j_call: TRBJ2-1; cdr3_aa: CASSLFRQGFNEQFF; cdr3_nt: TGTGCCAGCAGCTTATTTCGACAGGGGTTCAATGAGCAGTTCTTC
clone_size: .; d_call: TRBD1; v_call: TRBV4-1; j_call: TRBJ1-1; cdr3_aa: CASLDRGMNTEAFF; cdr3_nt: TGCGCCAGCCTAGACAGGGGCATGAACACTGAAGCTTTCTTT